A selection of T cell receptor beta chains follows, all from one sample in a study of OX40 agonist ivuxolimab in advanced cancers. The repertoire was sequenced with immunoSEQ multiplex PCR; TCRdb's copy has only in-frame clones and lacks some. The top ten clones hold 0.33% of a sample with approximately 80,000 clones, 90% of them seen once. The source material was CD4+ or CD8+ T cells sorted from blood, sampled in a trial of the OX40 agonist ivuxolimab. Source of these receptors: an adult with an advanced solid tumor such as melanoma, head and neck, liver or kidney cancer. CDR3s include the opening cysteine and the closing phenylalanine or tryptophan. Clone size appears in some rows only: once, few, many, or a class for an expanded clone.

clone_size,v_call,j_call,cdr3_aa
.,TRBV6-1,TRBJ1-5,CASSRQGMSNQPQHF
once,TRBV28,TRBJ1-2,CASSSPSGASNYGYTF
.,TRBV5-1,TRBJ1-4,CASSLRTTGTATNEKLFF
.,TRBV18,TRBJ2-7,CASSPPGQPYEQYF
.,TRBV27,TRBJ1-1,CASSSTANTEAFF
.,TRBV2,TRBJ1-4,CASSDWGEGEKLFF
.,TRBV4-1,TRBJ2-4,CASSPGKVTKNIQYF
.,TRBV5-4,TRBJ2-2,CASSARGTNTGELFF
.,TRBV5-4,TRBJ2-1,CASSLLAGARYNEQFF
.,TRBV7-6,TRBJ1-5,CASSEDRGQPQHF
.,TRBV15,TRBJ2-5,CATSRGQSPQETQYF
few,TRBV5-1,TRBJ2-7,CASNLQGAYEQYF
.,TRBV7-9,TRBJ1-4,CASSPAGEKLFF
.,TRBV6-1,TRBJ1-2,CASSEAGQGGHGYTF
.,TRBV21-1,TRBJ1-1,CASNITEAFF
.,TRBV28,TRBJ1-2,CASSLNDYGYTF
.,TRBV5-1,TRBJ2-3,CASSLLAGGPNTDTQYF
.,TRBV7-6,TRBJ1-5,CASSSPDF
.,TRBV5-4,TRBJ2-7,CASSATGATYEQYF
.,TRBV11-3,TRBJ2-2,CASSPGGGHNTGELFF
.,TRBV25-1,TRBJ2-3,CASSRVGGQYF
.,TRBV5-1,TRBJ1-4,CASSPTGQNEKLFF
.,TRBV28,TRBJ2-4,CASSFQGAKNIQYF
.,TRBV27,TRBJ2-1,CASSGLRAYNEQFF
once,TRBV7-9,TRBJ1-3,CASSLGGNSGNTIYF
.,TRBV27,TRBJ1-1,CASSGFMNTEAFF
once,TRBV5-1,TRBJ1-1,CASSPAPGDTEAFF
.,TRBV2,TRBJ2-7,CASSEWGPIYEQYF
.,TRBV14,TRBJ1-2,CASSPRADGNGYTF
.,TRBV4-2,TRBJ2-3,CASSSGTDTQYF
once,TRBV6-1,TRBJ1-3,CASGRGDAGNTIYF
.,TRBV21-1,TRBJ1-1,CASSKESYETF